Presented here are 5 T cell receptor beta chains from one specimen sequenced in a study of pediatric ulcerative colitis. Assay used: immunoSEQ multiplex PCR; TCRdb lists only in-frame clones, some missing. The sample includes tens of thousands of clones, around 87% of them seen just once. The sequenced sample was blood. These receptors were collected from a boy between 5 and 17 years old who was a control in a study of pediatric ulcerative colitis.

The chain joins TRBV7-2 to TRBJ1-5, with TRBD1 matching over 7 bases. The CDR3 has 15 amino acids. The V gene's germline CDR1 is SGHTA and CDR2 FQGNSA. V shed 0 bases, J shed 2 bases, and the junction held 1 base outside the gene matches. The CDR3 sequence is CASSLAGGGNQPQHF. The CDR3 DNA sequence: TGTGCCAGCAGCTTAGCAGGGGGCGGCAATCAGCCCCAGCATTTT.

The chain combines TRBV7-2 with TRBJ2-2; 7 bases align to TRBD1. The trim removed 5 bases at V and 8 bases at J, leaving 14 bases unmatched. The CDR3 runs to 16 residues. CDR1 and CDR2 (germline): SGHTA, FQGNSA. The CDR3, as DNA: TGTGCCAGCAGCCCATCGACAGGGAGAGTCTCTGGGGAGCTGTTTTTT. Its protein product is CASSPSTGRVSGELFF.

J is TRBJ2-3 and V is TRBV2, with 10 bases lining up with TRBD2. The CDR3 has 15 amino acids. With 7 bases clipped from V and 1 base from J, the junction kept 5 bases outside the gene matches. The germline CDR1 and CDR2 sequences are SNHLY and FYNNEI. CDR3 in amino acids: CASTKAGGGTDTQYF. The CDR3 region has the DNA TGTGCCAGCACCAAAGCGGGGGGGGGCACAGATACGCAGTATTTT. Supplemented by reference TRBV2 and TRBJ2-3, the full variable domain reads EPEVTQTPSHQVTQMGQEVILRCVPISNHLYFYWYRQILGQKVEFLVSFYNNEISEKSEIFDDQFSVERPDGSNFTLKIRSTKLEDSAMYFCASTKAGGGTDTQYFGPGTRLTVL.

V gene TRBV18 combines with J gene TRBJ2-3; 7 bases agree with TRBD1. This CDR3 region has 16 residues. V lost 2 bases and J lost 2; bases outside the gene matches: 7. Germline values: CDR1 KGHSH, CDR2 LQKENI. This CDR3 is CASSPKTGIYTDTQYF. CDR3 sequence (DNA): TGTGCCAGCTCACCAAAGACAGGGATCTACACAGATACGCAGTATTTT.

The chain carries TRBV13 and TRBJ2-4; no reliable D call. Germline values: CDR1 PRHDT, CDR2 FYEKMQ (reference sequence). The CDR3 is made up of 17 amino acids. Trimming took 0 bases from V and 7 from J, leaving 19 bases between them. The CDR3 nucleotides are TGTGCCAGCAGCTTAGGTGGGCGGATAGCCAAGGTTAACATTCAGTACTTC. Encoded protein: CASSLGGRIAKVNIQYF. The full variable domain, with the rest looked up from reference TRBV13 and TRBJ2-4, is AAGVIQSPRHLIKEKRETATLKCYPIPRHDTVYWYQQGPGQDPQFLISFYEKMQSDKGSIPDRFSAQQFSDYHSELNMSSLELGDSALYFCASSLGGRIAKVNIQYFGAGTRLSVL.